This TCR beta chain comes out of a study of response to subunit inactivated influenza vaccine. Study-level findings and limits: Authors proposed each seasonal influenza vaccination draws in few new T cells.

Notes on this clonotype: Its specificity is unknown.

TCRdb passed the RT-PCR reads through MiXCR, listing each CDR3 protein once. This sample has some 500,000 distinct CDR3 sequences, with over 10% found just once. CDR3 size: 15 residues. Trimming removed 5 bases at V and 2 bases at J, with 13 bases between. The sample consisted of PBMCs from blood, taken 35 to 45 days after vaccination. The source is a man aged 45 to 65 who received an inactivated influenza vaccine. This chain joins TRBV12-3 or TRBV12-4 and TRBJ2-1; TRBD2 is a possible D gene (6 bases). The CDR3 protein is CASSPEGSTYNEQFF. The CDR3 DNA reads as TGTGCCAGCAGTCCGGAGGGGAGTACCTACAATGAGCAGTTCTTC.